Listed below are T cell receptor beta chains from one sample, sequenced in a study of cytomegalovirus exposure and HLA in healthy donors. The protocol was immunoSEQ multiplex PCR, while the TCRdb copy is restricted to in-frame clones and leaves out a portion. The sample carries about 210,000 clones, about 85% recorded once. Material for sequencing was PBMCs. These receptors all stem from a girl aged 2 to 9 in good health and CMV-seronegative. Both conserved end residues are part of each CDR3. The D gene is left open where the match is weak.

v_gene,d_gene,j_gene,CDR3aa
TRBV29-1,TRBD2,TRBJ2-1,CSVTSGGGSYNEQFF
TRBV19,.,TRBJ1-5,CASSAAYSNQPQHF
TRBV18,.,TRBJ1-4,CASTTGSRNEKLFF
TRBV19,TRBD2,TRBJ2-5,CASKGLAGAGETQYF
TRBV4-2,TRBD2,TRBJ2-3,CASSRLSSGGTDTQYF
TRBV7-7,.,TRBJ2-7,CASSLEGRYEQYF
TRBV5-1,.,TRBJ1-5,CASSLDGIDEPQHF
TRBV7-8,.,TRBJ2-4,CASSLEIDRSRGSEYF
TRBV9,TRBD1,TRBJ1-1,CASSPRQGKAFF
TRBV19,.,TRBJ1-2,CASSLINYGYTF
TRBV6-5,TRBD1,TRBJ1-2,CASSSQGGQGAKGYTF
TRBV18,TRBD1,TRBJ1-2,CASSPGQGALEDGYTF
TRBV9,.,TRBJ2-6,CASSYQGSGANVLTF
TRBV2,TRBD1,TRBJ1-1,CASPQGARTEAFF
TRBV9,.,TRBJ1-1,CASSLGRVNTEAFF
TRBV7-9,.,TRBJ2-3,CASSLARGDTQYF
TRBV5-1,.,TRBJ2-7,CASSSGTGSYEQYF
TRBV27,.,TRBJ2-1,CASKRNNEQFF
TRBV4-2,TRBD1,TRBJ2-5,CASSQDREGAETQYF
TRBV7-9,.,TRBJ2-7,CASSLDLRSYEQYF
TRBV2,.,TRBJ1-5,CASRSGPNQPQHF
TRBV9,.,TRBJ2-3,CASSVEVRGDTQYF
TRBV18,.,TRBJ1-3,CASSPGTGLDTIYF
TRBV6-6,.,TRBJ1-1,CASSYGPGSEAFF
TRBV6-1,.,TRBJ2-5,CASSTTRQETQYF
TRBV4-1,.,TRBJ2-1,CASSQGALSNEQFF
TRBV30,.,TRBJ2-7,CAWGHTYEQYF
TRBV5-4,.,.,CASSSDSYEQYF
TRBV18,.,TRBJ1-1,CASSPTGFEAFF
TRBV6-1,.,TRBJ1-1,CASSEFGGEAEAFF
TRBV4-1,TRBD1,TRBJ2-1,CASSQGLGQGGWEQFF
TRBV7-9,.,TRBJ1-4,CASSSRPRTTTNEKLFF
TRBV10-3,TRBD1,TRBJ1-2,CAITPGQLEIYGYTF
TRBV5-5,.,TRBJ1-5,CASSSGVRGNQPQHF
TRBV19,.,TRBJ2-7,CASSIGNRRSYEQYF
TRBV6-1,.,TRBJ2-7,CASSEAAGQPTEQYF
TRBV10-3,.,TRBJ1-1,CAISERTEAFF
TRBV5-8,.,TRBJ2-7,CASSRARASYEQYF
TRBV9,TRBD2,TRBJ2-3,CASSVGGALDTQYF
TRBV2,.,TRBJ1-1,CASVPGQPNTEAFF
TRBV5-5,.,TRBJ1-6,CASSLTVGGEALHF
TRBV2,.,TRBJ2-5,CASRDLTTAGETQYF
TRBV30,.,TRBJ1-5,CAWSVQQGNQPQHF
TRBV9,TRBD1,.,CASSVGTGTSYEQYF
TRBV2,TRBD1,TRBJ2-3,CATSQGADTQYF
TRBV5-1,TRBD1,TRBJ2-3,CASKQGTTDTQYF
TRBV7-9,.,TRBJ2-1,CASSRPGVKNNEQFF
TRBV6-1,TRBD2,TRBJ2-7,CASEGLVYEQYF
TRBV7-9,TRBD1,TRBJ1-2,CASSLAGTGNGYTF
TRBV18,TRBD1,TRBJ2-1,CASRTQRTGENEQFF
TRBV5-1,.,TRBJ1-2,CASSLRGREGYGYTF
TRBV6-1,TRBD2,TRBJ2-3,CASSPAGDPLDTQYF
TRBV19,TRBD1,TRBJ1-2,CASSPSTGQGNNYGYTF
TRBV5-1,TRBD2,TRBJ2-5,CASSLASSGGAGLSRQETQYF
TRBV2,TRBD2,TRBJ2-5,CASREEEYQETQYF